A single count supports the clone carrying this T cell receptor (beta chain). This record comes from a study of cytomegalovirus exposure and HLA in healthy donors. The PCR employed 60 Vbeta primers together with 13 Jbeta primers. Assay used: immunoSEQ multiplex PCR; TCRdb lists only in-frame clones, some missing. The data contain 90,000 to 150,000 clones, around 86% of them singletons. Germline V gene lookup returns CDR1 LNHDA and CDR2 SQIVND (reference sequence). This CDR3 contains 16 residues. The ends lost 5 bases at V and 4 bases at J; junction bases unmatched: 12. This TCR was sampled from a woman in her thirties or forties in good health and CMV-seronegative. The sequenced sample was PBMCs. The chain is built from TRBV19 and TRBJ1-2; TRBD1 matches 8 bases. The CDR3 DNA follows: TGTGCCAGTAGTCATAGCCAACCGGGACAGGTCTATGGCTACACCTTC. Translating it yields CASSHSQPGQVYGYTF.